Following are 4 T cell receptor beta chains from one sample sequenced in a study of sequential checkpoint blockade in melanoma. The treatment here: randomized to nivolumab then ipilimumab (arm A) or the reverse (arm B). Clones were read by immunoSEQ multiplex PCR, and TCRdb kept only the in-frame ones, dropping some. The sample lists about 13,000 clones, 27% occurring once. Sequenced material: tumor tissue (inferred from file names), taken from a patient given nivolumab and ipilimumab in sequence. These receptor sequences come from a human donor with melanoma.

This chain connects TRBV5-1 to TRBJ2-5; 8 nucleotides match TRBD1. The germline CDR1 and CDR2 sequences are SGHRS and YFSETQ. The V gene end was trimmed by 3 bases and the J gene end by 2 bases; junction bases not matched to a gene: 6. The CDR3 totals 15 residues. The CDR3 DNA sequence: TGCGCCAGCAGCTCCCGGACAGGGCGTCAAGAGACCCAGTACTTC. Amino acid sequence: CASSSRTGRQETQYF.

The CDR3 nucleotides are TGTGCCAGCAGCCAAGGGGCGCTGGCCAATCAGCCCCAGCATTTT. It encodes CASSQGALANQPQHF. This chain joins TRBV6-8 and TRBJ1-5; possibly TRBD1 for D (5 bases). Trimming removed 6 bases at V and 3 bases at J, with 15 bases between. This CDR3 has 15 residues. CDR1 and CDR2 from the germline V gene are MNHGY and SAAAGT.

The table lists this clone with a few counts. This chain links TRBV6-8 with TRBJ2-3, with D unclear. The germline V and J ends were trimmed by 6 bases and 6 bases, with 10 bases remaining between them. In germline, CDR1 is MNHGY, CDR2 SAAAGT. This CDR3 region has 12 residues. The CDR3 coding sequence is TGTGCCAGCAGGGCTATGGCGGATACGCAGTATTTT. Amino acid sequence: CASRAMADTQYF.

This clone occurred once. The V gene is TRBV10-2, the J gene TRBJ2-3, with D tentatively TRBD2 (5 bases). Germline V gives CDR1 WSHSY, CDR2 SAAADI. This CDR3 is built from 14 residues. V lost 7 bases and J 1 base, leaving 12 bases between the germline ends. CDR3 DNA sequence: TGCGCCAGCACCCGCGGGTCCCGCACAGATACGCAGTATTTT. Protein product: CASTRGSRTDTQYF.